These T cell receptor beta chains were read from a single sample in a study of T-cell reconstitution after alpha-beta-depleted transplantation in children. A single record per CDR3 protein comes from TCRdb applying MiXCR to the PCR reads. Of approximately 640,000 distinct CDR3 sequences in the sample, around 16% were seen once. Sequences were derived from PBMCs from the stem cell graft donor, sampled from the stem cell graft. The receptors come from a human donor who donated a stem cell graft to a child with acute myeloid leukemia. The CDR3 runs from the conserved cysteine through the conserved F or W. Each record gives: J gene, D gene, V gene, clone size, CDR3 protein, CDR3 DNA. D genes are given only for firm matches. Rows give clone size only sometimes, using once, few, many, or a class for an expanded clone.

TRBJ2-7,.,TRBV29-1,many,CSVRGYYEQYF,TGCAGCGTTCGAGGGTACTACGAGCAGTACTTC
TRBJ2-1,.,TRBV28,.,CASSAEGGGSEQFF,TGTGCCAGCAGTGCCGAGGGAGGGGGGAGTGAGCAGTTCTTC
TRBJ1-1,.,TRBV11-2,.,CACSWEGGEAFF,TGTGCCTGCAGCTGGGAGGGAGGTGAAGCTTTCTTT
TRBJ1-5,.,TRBV5-1,many,CASSLATDQPQHF,TGCGCCAGCAGCTTGGCTACAGACCAGCCCCAGCATTTT
TRBJ2-2,TRBD1,TRBV2,many,CASWTGVGTGELFF,TGTGCCAGTTGGACAGGGGTGGGCACCGGGGAGCTGTTTTTT
TRBJ1-2,.,TRBV12-3/TRBV12-4,many,CASRDGPYGYTF,TGTGCCAGCAGGGACGGCCCCTATGGCTACACCTTC
TRBJ2-5,.,TRBV20-1,many,CSARGNRQEKAQYF,TGCAGTGCTAGAGGGAATAGACAAGAGAAGGCCCAGTACTTC
TRBJ1-2,TRBD1,TRBV12-3/TRBV12-4,many,CASSSDRGYGYTF,TGTGCCAGCAGTTCCGACAGGGGGTATGGCTACACCTTC
TRBJ2-5,.,TRBV11-2,few,CASSLPPYSNRAETQYF,TGTGCCAGCAGCTTACCCCCCTACAGTAACAGGGCAGAGACCCAGTACTTC
TRBJ1-1,.,TRBV20-1,many,CSAVQGRLDTEAFF,TGCAGTGCGGTACAGGGACGGTTAGACACTGAAGCTTTCTTT
TRBJ2-1,.,TRBV11-1,few,CASSLGAAGEQFF,TGTGCCAGCAGCTTAGGGGCCGCTGGTGAGCAGTTCTTC
TRBJ2-2,TRBD1,TRBV5-1,few,CASSLTGAYTGELFF,TGCGCCAGCAGCTTGACAGGGGCGTACACCGGGGAGCTGTTTTTT
TRBJ2-3,TRBD2,TRBV13,few,CASSNSGGGITDTQYF,TGTGCCAGCAGCAATAGCGGGGGGGGTATCACAGATACGCAGTATTTT
TRBJ1-5,.,TRBV19,many,CASTEYSNQPQHF,TGTGCCAGTACCGAATATAGCAATCAGCCCCAGCATTTT
TRBJ2-5,.,TRBV7-2,.,CASSRLGAGIQETQYF,TGTGCCAGCAGCCGCCTAGGGGCGGGGATACAAGAGACCCAGTACTTC
TRBJ2-3,.,TRBV19,.,CATSLAQSTDTQYF,TGTGCCACCAGCTTAGCGCAAAGCACAGATACGCAGTATTTT
TRBJ2-3,.,TRBV12-3/TRBV12-4,few,CASSPHEGGTDTQYF,TGTGCCAGCAGTCCGCATGAAGGGGGCACAGATACGCAGTATTTT
TRBJ2-5,TRBD1,TRBV9,.,CASSGQGPQETQYF,TGTGCCAGCAGCGGACAGGGCCCCCAAGAGACCCAGTACTTC
TRBJ2-1,.,TRBV7-9,.,CASSPPTRIWGEQFF,TGTGCCAGCAGCCCCCCGACTCGAATTTGGGGTGAGCAGTTCTTC
TRBJ1-3,.,TRBV20-1,many,CSARDPVGGRGNTIYF,TGCAGTGCTAGAGATCCGGTCGGGGGGCGAGGAAACACCATATATTTT
TRBJ2-7,TRBD1,TRBV9,many,CASSVAGTGISEQYF,TGTGCCAGCAGCGTAGCTGGGACAGGGATAAGCGAGCAGTACTTC
TRBJ2-2,.,TRBV20-1,many,CSAIRRYTNTGELFF,TGCAGTGCTATAAGAAGATACACAAACACCGGGGAGCTGTTTTTT
TRBJ1-1,.,TRBV7-2,many,CASERNTEAFF,TGTGCCAGCGAAAGGAACACTGAAGCTTTCTTT
TRBJ2-5,.,TRBV6-5,.,CASSYSTGYGGKEETQYF,TGTGCCAGCAGTTACTCAACGGGGTATGGGGGCAAGGAAGAGACCCAGTACTTC